This TCR beta chain stems from a study of blood T cell repertoires in COVID-19. Study-wide background: Some COVID-19 samples were acute and others convalescent; all came from the United States, Italy and Spain. T cells, B-cell-depleted T cells, or PBMCs supplied cDNA or gDNA.

Patients from Seattle were sampled longitudinally, starting during active infection. Measured with immunoSEQ multiplex PCR; TCRdb has only the in-frame clones, and not every one. The sample has some 360,000 clones, 80% to 90% seen once. The CDR3 sequence is 17 residues long. The trim removed 3 bases at V and 1 base at J, leaving 3 bases unmatched. Germline V gives CDR1 LGHDT, CDR2 YNNKEL (reference sequence). The V call is TRBV3-1 (or the pseudogene TRBV3-2), the J call TRBJ2-5; 15 bases agree with TRBD2. The sequence came from a woman in her sixties with COVID-19, enrolled during active disease. Sequenced: peripheral blood. The chain's CDR3 is CASSQGLAGGGQETQYF. CDR3 bases: TGTGCCAGCAGCCAGGGACTAGCGGGGGGAGGCCAAGAGACCCAGTACTTC.